The source of this T cell receptor (beta chain) is a study of T cells in localized non-small cell lung cancer. CDR3 length: 17 amino acids. V lost 0 bases and J lost 4, with 16 bases in between. Per the germline V gene, CDR1 is SGDLS and CDR2 is YYNGEE. Study results and limitations: The study found T cell clonality highest in uninvolved adjacent lung, above tumor. Since sequencing was restricted to only one region of the tumor, intratumor heterogeneity remains a possibility. Adjacent lung held a median roughly 56 of the top 100 tumor clones. There was an association of higher blood T cell density with longer overall survival.

This clone was counted between two and nine times. What it binds is not known. The protocol was immunoSEQ multiplex PCR, while the TCRdb copy is restricted to in-frame clones and leaves out a portion. The table has more than 1,200 clones, 24% seen once; the top ten hold 12%. This chain joins TRBV9 and TRBJ2-2, with D possibly being TRBD2 (5 bases). The starting material was lung tumor tissue, obtained before any cancer treatment. The receptor was isolated from a male donor aged 60 or over with stage II lung adenocarcinoma. The CDR3 region is CASSVARGGSVTGELFF. The CDR3 DNA reads TGTGCCAGCAGCGTAGCCCGTGGAGGTAGCGTCACCGGGGAGCTGTTTTTT.